This T cell receptor beta chain derives from a study of T cell repertoires in cytomegalovirus infection. TCRdb re-analysed the reads in MiXCR, keeping a single row per CDR3 protein. The data hold approximately 910,000 distinct CDR3 sequences, with roughly 30% observed a single time. Worth noting for this clonotype: No antigen is known for it.

The CDR3 length is 17 residues. Deletions cut 0 bases from V and 0 bases from J, with 14 bases between. CDR1 and CDR2 from the germline V gene are SGHKS and YYEKEE (reference sequence). The clonotype originates from a human donor in good health (CMV status not recorded). Some clones in this sample may be carry-over from other donors' samples. The material was cultured CD8+ T cells from PBMCs, obtained from culture after CMV antigen stimulation. This rearrangement joins TRBV5-5 to TRBJ2-3; D is ambiguous. The CDR3 spells CASSLVGVSHSTDTQYF. In nucleotides, the CDR3 is TGTGCCAGCAGCTTGGTTGGAGTGTCTCATAGCACAGATACGCAGTATTTT.